This T cell receptor (beta chain) was documented in a study of shared clonotypes between healthy human individuals. Overall study findings and caveats: As a rule, naive subsets had a larger estimated richness than memory subsets. Limited genetic and exposure-history diversity came from having few donors.

CDR3 length: 15 amino acids. The germline V and J ends were trimmed by 8 bases and 3 bases, with 17 bases remaining between them. CDR1 and CDR2 (germline): MNHNS, SASEGT. Note on this clone: What it recognizes is unknown.

Each sorted subset replicate got 200 ng genomic DNA, tens of thousands of genomes. Measured with immunoSEQ multiplex PCR; TCRdb has only the in-frame clones, and not every one. The sample records 2 million to 2.5 million clones, 85% to 95% being singletons. This clonotype was obtained from a young man in good health. The V call is TRBV6-1, the J call TRBJ1-5; perhaps TRBD1 as D (6 bases). Material for sequencing was naive CD4+ T cells sorted from blood. Subset: CD45RA+ positively selected. This CDR3 is CASQRQAGLNQPQHF. Here the CDR3 DNA reads TGTGCCAGCCAAAGACAGGCAGGACTCAATCAGCCCCAGCATTTT.